This T cell receptor beta chain derives from a study of OX40 agonist ivuxolimab in advanced cancers. The wider study: Allowance was made for prior anti-PD-1, anti-PD-L1 or anti-CTLA-4 therapy, and approximately 40% had some.

Sequencing used immunoSEQ multiplex PCR; TCRdb keeps in-frame clones, though not all of them. The table records 85,000 to 100,000 clones, roughly 90% of them present only once. Baseline, cycle 4 day 1, and cycle 7 day 1 were the blood sampling points. This sequence originates from an adult with an advanced solid tumor such as melanoma, head and neck, liver or kidney cancer. Sequenced here: CD4+ or CD8+ T cells sorted from blood, sampled in a trial of the OX40 agonist ivuxolimab.

CDR3 amino acids: CATSRGGGHRNNQPQHF. Written as DNA, the CDR3 is TGTGCCACCAGCAGGGGGGGTGGCCATCGAAACAATCAGCCCCAGCATTTT. The V and J genes are TRBV15 and TRBJ1-5; tentatively, D is TRBD1 (5 bases). Germline V gene lookup returns CDR1 LNHNV and CDR2 YYDKDF (reference sequence). The length of the CDR3 is 17 residues. Trimming took off 3 bases at V and 3 bases at J, with 18 bases between the two ends. Looking up the rest from reference TRBV15 and TRBJ1-5 gives the full variable domain: DAMVIQNPRYQVTQFGKPVTLSCSQTLNHNVMYWYQQKSSQAPKLLFHYYDKDFNNEADTPDNFQSRRPNTSFCFLDIRSPGLGDTAMYLCATSRGGGHRNNQPQHFGDGTRLSIL.